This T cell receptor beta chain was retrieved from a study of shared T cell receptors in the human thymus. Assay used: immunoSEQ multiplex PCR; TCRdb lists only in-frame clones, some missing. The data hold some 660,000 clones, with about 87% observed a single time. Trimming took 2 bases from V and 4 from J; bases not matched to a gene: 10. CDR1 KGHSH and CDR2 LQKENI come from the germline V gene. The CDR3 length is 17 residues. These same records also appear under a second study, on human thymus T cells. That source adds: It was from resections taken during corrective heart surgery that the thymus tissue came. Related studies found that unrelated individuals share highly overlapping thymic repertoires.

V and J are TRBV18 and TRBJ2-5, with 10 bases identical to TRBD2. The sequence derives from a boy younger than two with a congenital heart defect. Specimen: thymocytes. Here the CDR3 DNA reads TGTGCCAGCTCACCAGGGGCCAGCGGGAGGGCCAGAGAGACCCAGTACTTC. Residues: CASSPGASGRARETQYF.